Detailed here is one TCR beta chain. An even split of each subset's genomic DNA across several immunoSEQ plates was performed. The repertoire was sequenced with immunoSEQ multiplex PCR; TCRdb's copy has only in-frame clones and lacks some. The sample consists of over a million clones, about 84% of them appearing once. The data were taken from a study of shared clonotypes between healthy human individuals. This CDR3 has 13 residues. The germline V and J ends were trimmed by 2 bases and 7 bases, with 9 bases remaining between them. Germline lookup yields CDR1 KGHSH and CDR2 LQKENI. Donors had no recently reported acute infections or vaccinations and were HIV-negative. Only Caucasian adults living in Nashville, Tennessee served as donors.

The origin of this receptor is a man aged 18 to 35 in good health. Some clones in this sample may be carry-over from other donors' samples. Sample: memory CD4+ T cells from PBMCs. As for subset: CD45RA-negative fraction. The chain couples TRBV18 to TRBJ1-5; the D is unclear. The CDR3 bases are TGTGCCAGCTCACCAGATATGGGGCAGCCCCAGCATTTT. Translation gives CASSPDMGQPQHF. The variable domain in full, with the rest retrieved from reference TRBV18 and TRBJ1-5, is NAGVMQNPRHLVRRRGQEARLRCSPMKGHSHVYWYRQLPEEGLKFMVYLQKENIIDESGMPKERFSAEFPKEGPSILRIQQVVRGDSAAYFCASSPDMGQPQHFGDGTRLSIL.